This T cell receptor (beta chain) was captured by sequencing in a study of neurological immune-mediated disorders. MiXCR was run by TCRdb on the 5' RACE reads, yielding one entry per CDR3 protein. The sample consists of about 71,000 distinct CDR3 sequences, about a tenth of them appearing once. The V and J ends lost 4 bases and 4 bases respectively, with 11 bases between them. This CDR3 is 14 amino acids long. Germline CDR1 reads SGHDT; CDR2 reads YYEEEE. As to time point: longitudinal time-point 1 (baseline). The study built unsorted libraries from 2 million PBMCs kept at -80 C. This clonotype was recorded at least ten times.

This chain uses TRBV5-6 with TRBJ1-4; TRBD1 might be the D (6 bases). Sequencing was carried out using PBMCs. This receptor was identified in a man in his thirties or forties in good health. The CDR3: CASSRGQFNEKLFF. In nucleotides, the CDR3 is TGTGCCAGCAGCAGAGGACAGTTTAATGAAAAACTGTTTTTT.